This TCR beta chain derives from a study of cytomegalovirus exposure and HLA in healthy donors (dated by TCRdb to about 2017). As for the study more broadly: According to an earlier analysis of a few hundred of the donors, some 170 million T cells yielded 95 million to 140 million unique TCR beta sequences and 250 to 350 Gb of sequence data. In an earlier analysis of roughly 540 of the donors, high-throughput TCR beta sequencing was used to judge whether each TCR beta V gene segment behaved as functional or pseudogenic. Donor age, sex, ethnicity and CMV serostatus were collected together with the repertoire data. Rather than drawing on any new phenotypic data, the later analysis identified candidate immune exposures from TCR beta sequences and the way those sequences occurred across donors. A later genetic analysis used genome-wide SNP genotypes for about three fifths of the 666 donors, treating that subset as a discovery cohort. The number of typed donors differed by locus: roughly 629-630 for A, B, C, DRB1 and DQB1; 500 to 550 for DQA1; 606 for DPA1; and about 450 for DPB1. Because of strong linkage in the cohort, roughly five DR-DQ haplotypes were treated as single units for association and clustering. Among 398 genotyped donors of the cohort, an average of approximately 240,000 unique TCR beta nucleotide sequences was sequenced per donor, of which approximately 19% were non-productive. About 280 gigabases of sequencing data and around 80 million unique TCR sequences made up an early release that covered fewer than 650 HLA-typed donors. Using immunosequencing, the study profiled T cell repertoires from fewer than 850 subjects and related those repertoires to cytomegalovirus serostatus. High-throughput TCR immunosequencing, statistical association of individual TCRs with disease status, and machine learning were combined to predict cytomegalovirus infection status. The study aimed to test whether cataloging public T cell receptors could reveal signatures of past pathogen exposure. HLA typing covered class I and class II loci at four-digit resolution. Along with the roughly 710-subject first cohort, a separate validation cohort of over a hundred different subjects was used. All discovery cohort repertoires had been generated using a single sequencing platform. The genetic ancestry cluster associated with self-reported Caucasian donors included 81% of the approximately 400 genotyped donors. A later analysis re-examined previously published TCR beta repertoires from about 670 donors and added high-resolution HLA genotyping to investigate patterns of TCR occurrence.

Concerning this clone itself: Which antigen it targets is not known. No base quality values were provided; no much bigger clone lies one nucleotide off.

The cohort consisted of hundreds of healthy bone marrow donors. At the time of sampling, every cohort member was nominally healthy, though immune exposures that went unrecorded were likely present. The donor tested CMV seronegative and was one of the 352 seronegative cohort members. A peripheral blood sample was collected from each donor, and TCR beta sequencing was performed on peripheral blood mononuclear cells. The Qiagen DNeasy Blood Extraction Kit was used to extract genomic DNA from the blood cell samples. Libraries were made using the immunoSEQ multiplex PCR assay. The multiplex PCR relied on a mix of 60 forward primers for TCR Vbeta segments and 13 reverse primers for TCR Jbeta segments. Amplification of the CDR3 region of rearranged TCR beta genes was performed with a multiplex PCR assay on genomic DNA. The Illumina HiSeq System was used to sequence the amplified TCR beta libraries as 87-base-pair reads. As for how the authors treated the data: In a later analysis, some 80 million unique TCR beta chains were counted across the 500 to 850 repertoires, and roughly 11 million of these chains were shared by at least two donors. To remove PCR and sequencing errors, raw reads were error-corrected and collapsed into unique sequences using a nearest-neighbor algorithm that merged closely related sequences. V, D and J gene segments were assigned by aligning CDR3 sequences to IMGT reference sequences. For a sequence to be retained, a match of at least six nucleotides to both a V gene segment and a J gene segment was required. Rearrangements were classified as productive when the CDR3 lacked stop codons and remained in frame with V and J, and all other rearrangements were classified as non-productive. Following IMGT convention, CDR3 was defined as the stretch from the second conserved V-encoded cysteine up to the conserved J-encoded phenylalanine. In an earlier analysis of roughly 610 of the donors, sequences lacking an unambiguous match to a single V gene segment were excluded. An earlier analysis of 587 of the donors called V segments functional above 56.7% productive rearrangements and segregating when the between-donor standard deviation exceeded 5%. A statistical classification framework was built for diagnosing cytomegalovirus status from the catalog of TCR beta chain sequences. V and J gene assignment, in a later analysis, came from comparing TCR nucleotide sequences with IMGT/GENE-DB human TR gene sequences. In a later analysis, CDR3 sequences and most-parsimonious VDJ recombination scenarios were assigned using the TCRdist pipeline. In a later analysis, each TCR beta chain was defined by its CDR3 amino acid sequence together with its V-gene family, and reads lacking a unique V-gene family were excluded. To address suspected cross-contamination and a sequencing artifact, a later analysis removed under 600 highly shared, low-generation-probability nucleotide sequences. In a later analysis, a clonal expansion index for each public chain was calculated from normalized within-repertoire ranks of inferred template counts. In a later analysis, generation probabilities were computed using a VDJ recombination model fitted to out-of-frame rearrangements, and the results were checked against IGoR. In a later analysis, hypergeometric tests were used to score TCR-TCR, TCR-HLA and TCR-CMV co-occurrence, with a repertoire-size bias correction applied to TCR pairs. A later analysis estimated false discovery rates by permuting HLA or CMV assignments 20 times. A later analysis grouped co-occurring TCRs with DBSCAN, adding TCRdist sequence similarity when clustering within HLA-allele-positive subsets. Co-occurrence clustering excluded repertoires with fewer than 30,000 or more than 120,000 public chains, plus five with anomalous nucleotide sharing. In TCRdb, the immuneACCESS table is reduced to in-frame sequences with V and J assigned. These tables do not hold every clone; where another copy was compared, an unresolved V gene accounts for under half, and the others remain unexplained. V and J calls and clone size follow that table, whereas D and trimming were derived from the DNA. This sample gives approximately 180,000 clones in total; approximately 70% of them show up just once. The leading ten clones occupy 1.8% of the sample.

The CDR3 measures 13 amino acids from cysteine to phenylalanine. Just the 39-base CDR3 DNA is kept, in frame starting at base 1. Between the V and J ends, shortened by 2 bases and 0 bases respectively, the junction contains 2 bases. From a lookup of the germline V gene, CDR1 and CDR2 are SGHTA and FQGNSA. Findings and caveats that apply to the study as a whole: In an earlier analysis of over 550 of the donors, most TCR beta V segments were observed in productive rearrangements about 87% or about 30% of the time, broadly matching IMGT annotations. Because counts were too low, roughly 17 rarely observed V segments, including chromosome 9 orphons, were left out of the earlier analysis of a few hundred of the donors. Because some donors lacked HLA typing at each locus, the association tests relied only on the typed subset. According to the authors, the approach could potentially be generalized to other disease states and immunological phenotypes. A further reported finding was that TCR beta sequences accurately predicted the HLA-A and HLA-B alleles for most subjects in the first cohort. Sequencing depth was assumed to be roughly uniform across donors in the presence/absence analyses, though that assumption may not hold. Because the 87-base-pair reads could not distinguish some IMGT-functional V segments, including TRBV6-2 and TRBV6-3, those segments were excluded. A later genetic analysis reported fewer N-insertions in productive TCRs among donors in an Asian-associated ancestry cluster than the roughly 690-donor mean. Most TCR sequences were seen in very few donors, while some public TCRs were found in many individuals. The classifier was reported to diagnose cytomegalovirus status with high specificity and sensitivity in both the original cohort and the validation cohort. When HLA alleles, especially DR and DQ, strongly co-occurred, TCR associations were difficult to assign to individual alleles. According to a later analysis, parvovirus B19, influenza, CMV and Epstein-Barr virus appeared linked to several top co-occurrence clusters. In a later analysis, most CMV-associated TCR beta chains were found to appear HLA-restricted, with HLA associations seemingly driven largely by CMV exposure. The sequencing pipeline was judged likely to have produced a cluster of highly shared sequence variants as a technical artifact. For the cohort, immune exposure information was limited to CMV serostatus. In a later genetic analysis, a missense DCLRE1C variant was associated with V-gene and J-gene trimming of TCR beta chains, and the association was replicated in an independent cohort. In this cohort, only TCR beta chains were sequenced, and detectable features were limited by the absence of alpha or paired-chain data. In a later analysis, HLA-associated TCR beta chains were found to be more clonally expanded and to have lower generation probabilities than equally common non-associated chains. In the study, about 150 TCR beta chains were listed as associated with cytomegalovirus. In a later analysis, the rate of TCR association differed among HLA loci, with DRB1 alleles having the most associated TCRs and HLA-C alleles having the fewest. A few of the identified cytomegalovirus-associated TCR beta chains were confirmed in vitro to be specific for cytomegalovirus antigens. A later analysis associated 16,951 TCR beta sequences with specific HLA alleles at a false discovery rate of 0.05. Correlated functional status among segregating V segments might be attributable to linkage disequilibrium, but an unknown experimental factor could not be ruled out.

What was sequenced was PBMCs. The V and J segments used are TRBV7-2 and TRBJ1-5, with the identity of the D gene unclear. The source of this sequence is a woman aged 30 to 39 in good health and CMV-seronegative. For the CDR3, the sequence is CASSLRSNQPQHF. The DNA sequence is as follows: TGTGCCAGCAGCTTACGTAGCAATCAGCCCCAGCATTTT.